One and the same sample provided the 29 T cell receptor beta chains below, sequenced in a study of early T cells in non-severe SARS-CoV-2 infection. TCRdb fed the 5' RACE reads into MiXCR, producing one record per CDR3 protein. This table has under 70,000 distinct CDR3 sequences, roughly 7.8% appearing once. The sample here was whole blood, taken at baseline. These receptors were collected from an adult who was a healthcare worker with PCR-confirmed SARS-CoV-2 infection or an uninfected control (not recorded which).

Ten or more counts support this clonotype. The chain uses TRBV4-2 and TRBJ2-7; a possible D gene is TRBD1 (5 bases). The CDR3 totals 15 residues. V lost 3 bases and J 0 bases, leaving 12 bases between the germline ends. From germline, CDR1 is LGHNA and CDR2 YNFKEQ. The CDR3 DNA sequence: TGTGCCAGCAGCCATGGGGCGAGAAGCTCCTACGAGCAGTACTTC. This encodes CASSHGARSSYEQYF.

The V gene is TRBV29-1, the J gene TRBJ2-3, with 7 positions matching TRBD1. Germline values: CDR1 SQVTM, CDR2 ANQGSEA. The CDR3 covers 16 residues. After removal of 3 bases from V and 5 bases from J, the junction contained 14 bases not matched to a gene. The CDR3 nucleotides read TGCAGCGTTGAGAGACAGGGACCTACCTGGGAAGATACGCAGTATTTT. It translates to CSVERQGPTWEDTQYF.

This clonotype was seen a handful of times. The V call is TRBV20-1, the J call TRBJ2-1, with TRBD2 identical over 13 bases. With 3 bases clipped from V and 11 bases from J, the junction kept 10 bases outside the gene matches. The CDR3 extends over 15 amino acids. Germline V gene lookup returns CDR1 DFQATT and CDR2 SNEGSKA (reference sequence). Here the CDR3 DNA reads TGCAGTGCTAGTCCCCTCGGACTAGCGGGAGAGAAGCAGTTCTTC. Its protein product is CSASPLGLAGEKQFF.

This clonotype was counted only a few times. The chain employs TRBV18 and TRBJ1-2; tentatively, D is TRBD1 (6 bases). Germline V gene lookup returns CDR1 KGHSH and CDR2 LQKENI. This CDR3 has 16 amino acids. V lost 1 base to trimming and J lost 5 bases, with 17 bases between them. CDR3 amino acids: CASSPLSDRRGYGYTF. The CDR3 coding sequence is TGTGCCAGCTCACCACTTTCGGACAGAAGAGGATATGGCTACACCTTC. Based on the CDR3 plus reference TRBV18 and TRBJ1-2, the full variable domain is NAGVMQNPRHLVRRRGQEARLRCSPMKGHSHVYWYRQLPEEGLKFMVYLQKENIIDESGMPKERFSAEFPKEGPSILRIQQVVRGDSAAYFCASSPLSDRRGYGYTFGSGTRLTVV.

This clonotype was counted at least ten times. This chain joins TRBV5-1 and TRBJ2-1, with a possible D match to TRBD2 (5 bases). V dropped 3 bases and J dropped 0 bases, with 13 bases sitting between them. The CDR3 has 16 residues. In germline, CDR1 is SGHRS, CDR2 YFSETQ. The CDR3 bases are TGCGCCAGCAGCTCCCTAGGGAGAAGCTCCTACAATGAGCAGTTCTTC. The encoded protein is CASSSLGRSSYNEQFF.

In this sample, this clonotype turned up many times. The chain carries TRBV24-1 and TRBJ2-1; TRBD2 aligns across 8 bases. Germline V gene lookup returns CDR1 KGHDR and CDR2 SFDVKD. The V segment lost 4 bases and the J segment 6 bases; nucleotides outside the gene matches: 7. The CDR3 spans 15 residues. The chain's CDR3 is CATSDGTRPTNEQFF. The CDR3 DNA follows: TGTGCCACCAGTGACGGGACTAGGCCAACCAATGAGCAGTTCTTC.

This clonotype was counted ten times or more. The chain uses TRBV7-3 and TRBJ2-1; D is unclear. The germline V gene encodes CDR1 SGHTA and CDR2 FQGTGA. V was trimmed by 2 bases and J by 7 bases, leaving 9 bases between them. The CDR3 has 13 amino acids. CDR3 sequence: CASSLLGKNEQFF. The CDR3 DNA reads TGTGCCAGCAGCTTATTGGGGAAAAATGAGCAGTTCTTC.

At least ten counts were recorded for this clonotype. The CDR3 sequence: CASSLGDTQGGEQYF. Written as DNA, the CDR3 is TGTGCCAGCAGTCTAGGGGACACCCAAGGGGGAGAGCAGTACTTC. The chain joins TRBV28 to TRBJ2-7; perhaps TRBD1 as D (6 bases). Germline-derived CDR1 and CDR2 are MDHEN and SYDVKM. The length of the CDR3 is 15 residues. Trimming took off 5 bases at V and 7 bases at J, with 21 bases between the two ends. Drawing the rest from reference TRBV28 and TRBJ2-7, the complete variable domain is DVKVTQSSRYLVKRTGEKVFLECVQDMDHENMFWYRQDPGLGLRLIYFSYDVKMKEKGDIPEGYSVSREKKERFSLILESASTNQTSMYLCASSLGDTQGGEQYFGPGTRLTVT.

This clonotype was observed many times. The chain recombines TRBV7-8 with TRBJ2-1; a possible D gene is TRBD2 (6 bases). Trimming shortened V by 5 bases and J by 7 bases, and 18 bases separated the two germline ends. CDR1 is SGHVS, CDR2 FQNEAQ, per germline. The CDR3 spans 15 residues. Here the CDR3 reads CASSPPRGGANEQFF. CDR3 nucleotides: TGTGCCAGCAGCCCACCCCGAGGAGGGGCTAATGAGCAGTTCTTC.

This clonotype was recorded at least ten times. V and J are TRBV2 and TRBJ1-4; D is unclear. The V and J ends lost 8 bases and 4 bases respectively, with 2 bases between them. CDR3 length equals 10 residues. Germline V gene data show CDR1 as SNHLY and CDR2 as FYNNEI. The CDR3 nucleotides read TGTGCCAGCGGTAATGAAAAACTGTTTTTT. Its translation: CASGNEKLFF.

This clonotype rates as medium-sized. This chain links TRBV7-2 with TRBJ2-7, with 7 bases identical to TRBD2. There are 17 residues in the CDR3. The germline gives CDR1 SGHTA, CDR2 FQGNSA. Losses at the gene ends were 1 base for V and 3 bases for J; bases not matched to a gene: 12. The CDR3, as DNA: TGTGCCAGCAGCTTAGAAGACTCGGGGAGGGCCTACTACGAGCAGTACTTC. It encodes CASSLEDSGRAYYEQYF.

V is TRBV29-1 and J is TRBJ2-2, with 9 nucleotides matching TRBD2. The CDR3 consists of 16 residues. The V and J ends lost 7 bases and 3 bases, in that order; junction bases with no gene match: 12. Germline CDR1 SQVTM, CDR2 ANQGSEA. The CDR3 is CSAAVREGRYTGELFF. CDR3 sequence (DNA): TGCAGCGCCGCTGTGCGGGAGGGCCGTTACACCGGGGAGCTGTTTTTT.

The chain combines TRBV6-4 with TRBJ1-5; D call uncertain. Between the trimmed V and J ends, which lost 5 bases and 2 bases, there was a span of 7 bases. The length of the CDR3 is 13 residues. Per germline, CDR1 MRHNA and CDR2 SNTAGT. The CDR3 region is CASSREGNQPQHF. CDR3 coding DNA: TGTGCCAGCAGTAGGGAGGGCAATCAGCCCCAGCATTTT.

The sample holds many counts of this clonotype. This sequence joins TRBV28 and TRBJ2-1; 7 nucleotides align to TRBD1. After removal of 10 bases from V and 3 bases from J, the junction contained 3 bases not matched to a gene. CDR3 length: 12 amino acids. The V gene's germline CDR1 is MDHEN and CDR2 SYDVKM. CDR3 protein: CATRDSYNEQFF. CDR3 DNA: TGTGCCACCAGGGACAGCTACAATGAGCAGTTCTTC.

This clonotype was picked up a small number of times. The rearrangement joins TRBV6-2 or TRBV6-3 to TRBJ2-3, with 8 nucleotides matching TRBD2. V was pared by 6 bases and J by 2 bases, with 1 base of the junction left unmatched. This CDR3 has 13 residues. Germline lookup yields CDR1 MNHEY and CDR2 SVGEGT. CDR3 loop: CASSGRDTDTQYF. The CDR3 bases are TGTGCCAGCAGCGGGAGGGACACAGATACGCAGTATTTT.

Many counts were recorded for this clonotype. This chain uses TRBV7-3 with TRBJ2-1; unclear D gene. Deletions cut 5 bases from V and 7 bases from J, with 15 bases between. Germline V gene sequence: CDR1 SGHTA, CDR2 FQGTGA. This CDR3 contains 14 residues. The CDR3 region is CASSPLGSSNEQFF. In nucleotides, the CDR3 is TGTGCCAGCAGCCCCCTCGGATCAAGTAATGAGCAGTTCTTC.

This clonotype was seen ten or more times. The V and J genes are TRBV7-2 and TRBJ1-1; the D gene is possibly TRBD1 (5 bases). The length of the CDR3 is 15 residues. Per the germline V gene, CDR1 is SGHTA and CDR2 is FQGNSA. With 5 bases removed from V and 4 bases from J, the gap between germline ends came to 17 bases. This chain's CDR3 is CASSGRRIGATEAFF. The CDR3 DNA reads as TGTGCCAGCAGCGGAAGGCGGATTGGGGCCACTGAAGCTTTCTTT.

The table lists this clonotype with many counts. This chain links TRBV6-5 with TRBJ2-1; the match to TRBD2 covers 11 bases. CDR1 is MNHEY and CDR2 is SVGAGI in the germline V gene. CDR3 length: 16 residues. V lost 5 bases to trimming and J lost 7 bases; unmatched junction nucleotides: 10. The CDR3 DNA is TGTGCCAGCAGTCCCTCCTCTAGCGGGAGGCCTAATGAGCAGTTCTTC. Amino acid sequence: CASSPSSSGRPNEQFF.

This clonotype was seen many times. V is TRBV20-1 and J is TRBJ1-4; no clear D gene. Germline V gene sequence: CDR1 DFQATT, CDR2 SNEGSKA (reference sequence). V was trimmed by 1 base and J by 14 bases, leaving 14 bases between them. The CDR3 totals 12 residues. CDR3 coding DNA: TGCAGTGCTAGAGTAGGACGCGAGCGGCTGTTTTTT. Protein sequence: CSARVGRERLFF.

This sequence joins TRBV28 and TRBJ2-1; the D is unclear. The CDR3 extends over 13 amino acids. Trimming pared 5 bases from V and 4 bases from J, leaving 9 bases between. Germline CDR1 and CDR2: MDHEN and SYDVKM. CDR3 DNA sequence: TGTGCCAGCAGTAACTCAATATACAATGAGCAGTTCTTC. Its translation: CASSNSIYNEQFF. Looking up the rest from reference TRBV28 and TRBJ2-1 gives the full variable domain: DVKVTQSSRYLVKRTGEKVFLECVQDMDHENMFWYRQDPGLGLRLIYFSYDVKMKEKGDIPEGYSVSREKKERFSLILESASTNQTSMYLCASSNSIYNEQFFGPGTRLTVL.

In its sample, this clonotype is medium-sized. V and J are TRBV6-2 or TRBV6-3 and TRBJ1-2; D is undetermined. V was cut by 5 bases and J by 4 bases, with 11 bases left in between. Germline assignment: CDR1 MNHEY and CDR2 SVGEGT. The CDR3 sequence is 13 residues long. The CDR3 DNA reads TGTGCCAGCAGTGTACAGTCAGTCTATGGCTACACCTTC. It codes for CASSVQSVYGYTF.

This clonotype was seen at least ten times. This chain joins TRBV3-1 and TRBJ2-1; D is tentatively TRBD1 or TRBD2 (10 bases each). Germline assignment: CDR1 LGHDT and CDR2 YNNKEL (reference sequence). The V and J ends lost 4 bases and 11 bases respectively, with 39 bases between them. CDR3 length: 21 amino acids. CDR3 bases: TGTGCCAGCAGCCCGCTCTCCGGGACAGGGGAACTAGCGGGGACGACAATGAAGCAGTTCTTC. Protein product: CASSPLSGTGELAGTTMKQFF.

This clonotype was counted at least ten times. Here the CDR3 reads CASSWMGTPGTQYF. CDR3 nucleotides: TGTGCCAGCAGTTGGATGGGGACTCCAGGGACCCAGTACTTC. The rearrangement uses TRBV28 and TRBJ2-5; TRBD2 might be the D (6 bases). The CDR3 runs to 14 residues. The germline V and J ends were trimmed by 4 bases and 7 bases, with 16 bases remaining between them. Germline V lookup: CDR1 MDHEN, CDR2 SYDVKM.

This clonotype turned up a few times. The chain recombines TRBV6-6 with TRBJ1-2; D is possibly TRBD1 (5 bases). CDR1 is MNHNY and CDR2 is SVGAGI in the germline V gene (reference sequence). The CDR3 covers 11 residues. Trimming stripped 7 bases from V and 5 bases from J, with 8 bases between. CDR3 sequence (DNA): TGTGCCAGCAACGGGGGGTATGGCTACACCTTC. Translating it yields CASNGGYGYTF.

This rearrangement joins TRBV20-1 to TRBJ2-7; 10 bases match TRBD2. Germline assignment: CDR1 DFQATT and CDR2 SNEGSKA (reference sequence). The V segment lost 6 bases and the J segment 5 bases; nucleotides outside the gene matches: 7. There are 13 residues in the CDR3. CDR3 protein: CSATGTSDDEQYF. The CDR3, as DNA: TGCAGTGCCACCGGGACTAGCGATGACGAGCAGTACTTC.

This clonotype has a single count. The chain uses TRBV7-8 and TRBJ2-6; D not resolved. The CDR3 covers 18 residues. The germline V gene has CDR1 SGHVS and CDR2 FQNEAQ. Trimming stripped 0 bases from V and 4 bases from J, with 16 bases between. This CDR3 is CASSLARGSAAGANVLTF. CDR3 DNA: TGTGCCAGCAGCTTAGCGCGAGGAAGCGCGGCGGGGGCCAACGTCCTGACTTTC.

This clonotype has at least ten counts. CDR3 DNA sequence: TGTGCCAGCAGCCTTACCCCGGCCGAAGCTTTCTTT. Protein: CASSLTPAEAFF. This chain connects TRBV12-3 or TRBV12-4 to TRBJ1-1, with D unclear. V gave up 6 bases and J gave up 8 bases, with 13 bases separating them. The CDR3 length is 12 residues.

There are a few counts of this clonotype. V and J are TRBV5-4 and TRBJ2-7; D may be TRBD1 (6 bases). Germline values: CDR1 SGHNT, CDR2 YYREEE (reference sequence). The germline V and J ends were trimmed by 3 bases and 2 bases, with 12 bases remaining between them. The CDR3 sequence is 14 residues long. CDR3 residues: CASSSPDSTYEQYF. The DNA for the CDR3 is TGTGCCAGCAGCTCCCCGGACAGCACCTACGAGCAGTACTTC.

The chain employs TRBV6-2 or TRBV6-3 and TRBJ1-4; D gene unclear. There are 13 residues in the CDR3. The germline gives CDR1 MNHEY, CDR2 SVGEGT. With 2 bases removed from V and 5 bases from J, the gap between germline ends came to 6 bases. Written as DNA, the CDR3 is TGTGCCAGCAGTTACGGAGGAAATGAAAAACTGTTTTTT. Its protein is CASSYGGNEKLFF.